Below, one T cell receptor beta chain is given with its context. Antigen: not known. This CDR3 region has 13 residues. Germline V CDR1 and CDR2: MNHEY, SVGAGI. Losses at the gene ends were 6 bases for V and 8 bases for J; bases not matched to a gene: 4. This entry comes from a study of cytomegalovirus exposure and HLA in healthy donors. Study-wide points: According to the study, 180 or so TCR beta chains were cytomegalovirus-associated. It was taken for granted in presence/absence analyses that sequencing depth across donors was roughly uniform.

Primers for the PCR totalled 60 Vbeta and 13 Jbeta. The data were produced by immunoSEQ multiplex PCR, yet TCRdb's version contains in-frame clones alone and is incomplete. Of approximately 140,000 clones listed, around 73% are singletons. The specimen sequenced was PBMCs. The origin of this receptor is a woman between 40 and 55 years old in good health and CMV-seronegative. J is TRBJ2-1 and V is TRBV6-5; 10 bases are shared with TRBD2. Here the CDR3 reads CASSLGTSDEQFF. The DNA of the CDR3 is TGTGCCAGCAGCCTCGGGACTAGCGATGAGCAGTTCTTC.